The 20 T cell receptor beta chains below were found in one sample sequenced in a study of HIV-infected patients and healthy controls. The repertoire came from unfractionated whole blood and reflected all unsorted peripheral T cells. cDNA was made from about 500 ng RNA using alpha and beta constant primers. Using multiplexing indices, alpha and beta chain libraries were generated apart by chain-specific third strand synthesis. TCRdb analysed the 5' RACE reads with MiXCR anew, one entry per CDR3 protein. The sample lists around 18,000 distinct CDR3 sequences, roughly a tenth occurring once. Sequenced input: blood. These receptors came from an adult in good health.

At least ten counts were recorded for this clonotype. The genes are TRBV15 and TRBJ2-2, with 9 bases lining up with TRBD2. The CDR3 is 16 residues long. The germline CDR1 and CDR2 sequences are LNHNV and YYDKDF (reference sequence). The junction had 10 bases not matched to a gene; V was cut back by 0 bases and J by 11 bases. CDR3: CATSRDPGGRAEELFF. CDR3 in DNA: TGTGCCACCAGCAGAGATCCGGGCGGGAGGGCCGAAGAGCTGTTTTTT.

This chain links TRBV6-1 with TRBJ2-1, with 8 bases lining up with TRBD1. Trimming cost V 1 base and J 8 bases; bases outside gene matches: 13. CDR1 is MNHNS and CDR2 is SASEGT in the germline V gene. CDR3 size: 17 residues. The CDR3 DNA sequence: TGTGCCAGCAGTGAAGGGCAGGGGGCCCACCCCGGGTATGAGCAGTTCTTC. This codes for CASSEGQGAHPGYEQFF.

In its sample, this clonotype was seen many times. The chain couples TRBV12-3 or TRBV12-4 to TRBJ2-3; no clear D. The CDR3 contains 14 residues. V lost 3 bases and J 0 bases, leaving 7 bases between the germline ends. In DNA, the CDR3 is TGTGCCAGCAGTTTCACACCGAGCACAGATACGCAGTATTTT. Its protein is CASSFTPSTDTQYF.

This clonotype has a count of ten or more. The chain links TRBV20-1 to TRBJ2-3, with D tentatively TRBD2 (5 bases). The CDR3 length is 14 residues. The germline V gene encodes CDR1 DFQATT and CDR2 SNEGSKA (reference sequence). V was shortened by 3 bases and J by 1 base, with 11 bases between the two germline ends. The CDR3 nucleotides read TGCAGTGCTAGTCGGGGTGACGGCACAGATACGCAGTATTTT. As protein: CSASRGDGTDTQYF.

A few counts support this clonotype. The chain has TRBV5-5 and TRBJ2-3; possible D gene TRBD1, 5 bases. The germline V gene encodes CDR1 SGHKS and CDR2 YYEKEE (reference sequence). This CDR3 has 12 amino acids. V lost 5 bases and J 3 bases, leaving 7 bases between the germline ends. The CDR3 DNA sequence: TGTGCCAGCAGTTGGACAACAGATACGCAGTATTTT. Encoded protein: CASSWTTDTQYF.

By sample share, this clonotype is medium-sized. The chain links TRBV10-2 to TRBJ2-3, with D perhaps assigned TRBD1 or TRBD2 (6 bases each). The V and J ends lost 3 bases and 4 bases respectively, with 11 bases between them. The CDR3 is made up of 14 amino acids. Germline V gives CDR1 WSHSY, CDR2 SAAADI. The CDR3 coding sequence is TGCGCCAGCAGTGAAACAGGGAGGTCAGATACGCAGTATTTT. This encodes CASSETGRSDTQYF.

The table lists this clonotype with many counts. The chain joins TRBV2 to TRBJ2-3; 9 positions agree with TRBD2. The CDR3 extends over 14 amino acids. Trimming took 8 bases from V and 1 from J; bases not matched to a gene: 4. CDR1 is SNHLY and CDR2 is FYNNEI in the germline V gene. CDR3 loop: CASYQREGTDTQYF. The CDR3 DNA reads TGTGCCAGCTACCAGCGGGAGGGCACAGATACGCAGTATTTT.

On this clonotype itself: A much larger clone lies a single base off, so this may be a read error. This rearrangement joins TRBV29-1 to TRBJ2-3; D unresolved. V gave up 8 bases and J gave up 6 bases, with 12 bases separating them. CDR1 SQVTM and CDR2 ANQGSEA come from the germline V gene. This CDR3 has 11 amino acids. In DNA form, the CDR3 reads TGCAGCCCCCGCTTTGGGGATACGCAGTATTTT. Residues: CSPRFGDTQYF.

The CDR3 DNA follows: TGTGCCAGCAGCTTAGTTGCAGATACGCAGTATTTT. Translating it yields CASSLVADTQYF. The chain joins TRBV7-2 to TRBJ2-3; D call uncertain. V lost 1 base to trimming and J lost 4 bases, with 3 bases between them. The V gene's germline CDR1 is SGHTA and CDR2 FQGNSA. This CDR3 is 12 amino acids long.

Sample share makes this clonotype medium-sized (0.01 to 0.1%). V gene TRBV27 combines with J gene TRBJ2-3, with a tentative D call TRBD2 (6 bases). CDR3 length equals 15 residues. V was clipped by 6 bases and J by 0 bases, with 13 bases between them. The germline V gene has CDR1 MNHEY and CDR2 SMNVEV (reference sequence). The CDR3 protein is CASSSLAVSTDTQYF. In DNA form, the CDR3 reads TGTGCCAGCAGCTCACTAGCAGTTAGCACAGATACGCAGTATTTT.

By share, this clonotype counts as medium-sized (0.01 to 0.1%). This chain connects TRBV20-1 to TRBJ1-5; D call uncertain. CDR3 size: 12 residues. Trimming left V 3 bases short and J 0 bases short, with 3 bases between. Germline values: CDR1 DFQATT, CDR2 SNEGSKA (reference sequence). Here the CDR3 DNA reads TGCAGTGCTAGGGATAGCAATCAGCCCCAGCATTTT. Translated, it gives CSARDSNQPQHF.

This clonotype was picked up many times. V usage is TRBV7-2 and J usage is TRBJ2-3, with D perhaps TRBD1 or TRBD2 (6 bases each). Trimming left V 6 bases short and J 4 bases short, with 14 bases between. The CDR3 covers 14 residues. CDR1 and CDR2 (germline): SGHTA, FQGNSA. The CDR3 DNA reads TGTGCCAGCAGGGTGACTGGGGGGCCAGATACGCAGTATTTT. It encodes CASRVTGGPDTQYF.

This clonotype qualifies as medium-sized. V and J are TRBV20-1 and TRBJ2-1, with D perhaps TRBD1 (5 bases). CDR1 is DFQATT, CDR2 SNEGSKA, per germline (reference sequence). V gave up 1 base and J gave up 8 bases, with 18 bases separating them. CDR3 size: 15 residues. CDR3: CSARGQGRTFDEQFF. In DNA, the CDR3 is TGCAGTGCTAGAGGTCAGGGAAGGACATTCGATGAGCAGTTCTTC.

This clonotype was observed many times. DNA for the CDR3: TGTGCCAGCAGCGGGCTAGGGCCTTTTCTAGCGGGAGGAGCCAAAAACATTCAGTACTTC. Translated: CASSGLGPFLAGGAKNIQYF. The chain uses TRBV7-2 and TRBJ2-4, with 11 bases that match TRBD2. The CDR3 is 20 residues long. V gave up 5 bases and J gave up 0 bases; unmatched junction bases: 15. Germline loops: CDR1 SGHTA, CDR2 FQGNSA.

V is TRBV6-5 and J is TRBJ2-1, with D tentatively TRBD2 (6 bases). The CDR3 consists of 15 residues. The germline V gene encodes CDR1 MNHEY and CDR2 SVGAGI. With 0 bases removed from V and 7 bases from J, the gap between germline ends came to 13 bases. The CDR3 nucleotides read TGTGCCAGCAGTTACTCTCCCGGGAGCATGAATGAGCAGTTCTTC. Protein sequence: CASSYSPGSMNEQFF.

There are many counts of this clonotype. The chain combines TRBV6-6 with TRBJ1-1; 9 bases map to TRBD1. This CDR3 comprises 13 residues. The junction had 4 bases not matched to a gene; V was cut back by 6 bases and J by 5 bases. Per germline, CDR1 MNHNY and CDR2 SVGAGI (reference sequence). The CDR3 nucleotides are TGTGCCAGCAGACAGGGGGCTGGGACTGAAGCTTTCTTT. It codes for CASRQGAGTEAFF.

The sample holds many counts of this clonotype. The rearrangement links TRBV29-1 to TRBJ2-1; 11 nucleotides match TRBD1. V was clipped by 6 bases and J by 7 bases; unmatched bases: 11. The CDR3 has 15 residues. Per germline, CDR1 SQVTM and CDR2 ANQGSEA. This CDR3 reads CSVIWTGGFGNEQFF. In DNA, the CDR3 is TGCAGCGTGATCTGGACAGGGGGCTTTGGTAATGAGCAGTTCTTC.

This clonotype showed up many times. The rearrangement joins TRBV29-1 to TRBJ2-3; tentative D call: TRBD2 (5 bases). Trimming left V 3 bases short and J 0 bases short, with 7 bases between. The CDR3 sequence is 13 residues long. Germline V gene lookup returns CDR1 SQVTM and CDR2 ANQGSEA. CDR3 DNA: TGCAGCGTTGAGTGGACTAGCACAGATACGCAGTATTTT. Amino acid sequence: CSVEWTSTDTQYF.

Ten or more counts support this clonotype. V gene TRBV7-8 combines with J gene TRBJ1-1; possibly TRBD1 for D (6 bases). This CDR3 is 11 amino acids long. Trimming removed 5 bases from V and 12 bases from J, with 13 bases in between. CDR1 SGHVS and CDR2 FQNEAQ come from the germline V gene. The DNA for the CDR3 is TGTGCCAGCAGCCTACAGGGTATGACTTTCTTT. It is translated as CASSLQGMTFF. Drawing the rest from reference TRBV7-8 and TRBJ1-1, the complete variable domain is GAGVSQSPRYKVAKRGQDVALRCDPISGHVSLFWYQQALGQGPEFLTYFQNEAQLDKSGLPSDRFFAERPEGSVSTLKIQRTQQEDSAVYLCASSLQGMTFFGQGTRLTVV.

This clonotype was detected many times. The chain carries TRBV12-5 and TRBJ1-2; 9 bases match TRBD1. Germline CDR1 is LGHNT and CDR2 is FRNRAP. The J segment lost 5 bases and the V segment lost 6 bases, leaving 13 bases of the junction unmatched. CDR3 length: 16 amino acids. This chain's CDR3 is CASGRPGQGHVYGYTF. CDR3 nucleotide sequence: TGTGCTAGTGGCCGGCCGGGACAGGGACACGTGTATGGCTACACCTTC.